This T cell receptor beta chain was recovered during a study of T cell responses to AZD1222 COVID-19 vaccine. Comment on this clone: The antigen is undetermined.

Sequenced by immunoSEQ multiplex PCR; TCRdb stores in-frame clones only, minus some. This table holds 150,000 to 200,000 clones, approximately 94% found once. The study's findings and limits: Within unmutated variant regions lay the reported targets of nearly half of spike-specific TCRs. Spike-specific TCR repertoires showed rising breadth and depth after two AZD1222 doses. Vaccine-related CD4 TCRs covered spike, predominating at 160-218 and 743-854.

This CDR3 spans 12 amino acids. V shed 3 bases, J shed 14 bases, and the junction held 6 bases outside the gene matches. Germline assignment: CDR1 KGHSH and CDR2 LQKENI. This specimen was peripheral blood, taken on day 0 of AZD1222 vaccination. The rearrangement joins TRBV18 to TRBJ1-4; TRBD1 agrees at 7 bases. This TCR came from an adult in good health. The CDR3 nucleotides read TGTGCCAGCTCACCTGACAGGGTTTTGCTGTTTTTT. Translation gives CASSPDRVLLFF.